Presented here are 18 T cell receptor beta chains from one specimen sequenced in a study of cytomegalovirus exposure and HLA in healthy donors. The repertoire was sequenced with immunoSEQ multiplex PCR; TCRdb's copy has only in-frame clones and lacks some. The table includes about 140,000 clones, around nine tenths detected once. The sample comprised PBMCs. Receptors were obtained from a man between 18 and 35 years old in good health and CMV-seropositive.

V gene TRBV13 combines with J gene TRBJ1-1; TRBD1 is a possible D gene (5 bases). The CDR3 sequence is 13 residues long. Per germline, CDR1 PRHDT and CDR2 FYEKMQ (reference sequence). Trimming took 5 bases from V and 1 from J, leaving 8 bases between them. CDR3 protein: CASSRDRNTEAFF. The CDR3 DNA reads as TGTGCCAGCAGCCGCGACAGGAACACTGAAGCTTTCTTT. Full variable domain (rest looked up from reference TRBV13 and TRBJ1-1): AAGVIQSPRHLIKEKRETATLKCYPIPRHDTVYWYQQGPGQDPQFLISFYEKMQSDKGSIPDRFSAQQFSDYHSELNMSSLELGDSALYFCASSRDRNTEAFFGQGTRLTVV.

This chain connects TRBV4-1 to TRBJ1-3; D is possibly TRBD1 (6 bases). This CDR3 comprises 15 residues. Germline V gene data show CDR1 as MGHRA and CDR2 as YSYEKL. The V end was cut by 3 bases, the J end by 4 bases, with 13 bases between. CDR3 residues: CASSHSGVPGNTIYF. The DNA of the CDR3 is TGCGCCAGCAGCCACTCAGGGGTACCGGGAAACACCATATATTTT.

As DNA, the CDR3 is TGTGCCACCAGCAGGCCTGGACAGCGTGGGTTAGTGGAACTGTTTTTT. Its translation is CATSRPGQRGLVELFF. This sequence joins TRBV15 and TRBJ1-4; D might be TRBD1 (6 bases). Trimming took 3 bases from V and 12 from J, leaving 23 bases between them. CDR3 length: 16 amino acids. Germline values: CDR1 LNHNV, CDR2 YYDKDF (reference sequence).

The V and J genes are TRBV5-4 and TRBJ2-1; 9 bases align to TRBD1. This CDR3 contains 16 residues. Losses at the gene ends were 4 bases for V and 6 bases for J; bases not matched to a gene: 11. CDR1 and CDR2 from the germline V gene are SGHNT and YYREEE (reference sequence). Here the CDR3 DNA reads TGTGCCAGCAGCCGCCGACAGGGGGAAGGTGGCAATGAGCAGTTCTTC. This gives the protein CASSRRQGEGGNEQFF.

The table lists this clone with a few counts. The gene calls are TRBV15 and TRBJ1-1; TRBD1 matches 9 bases. Germline assignment: CDR1 LNHNV and CDR2 YYDKDF (reference sequence). There are 14 residues in the CDR3. Trimming took 7 bases from V and 2 from J; bases not matched to a gene: 5. The CDR3: CATKTGGANTEAFF. The CDR3, as DNA: TGTGCCACCAAGACAGGGGGGGCTAACACTGAAGCTTTCTTT.

The genes are TRBV7-3 and TRBJ2-2; D is unresolved. Trimming shortened V by 5 bases and J by 4 bases, and 8 bases separated the two germline ends. Looked up from germline, CDR1 is SGHTA and CDR2 is FQGTGA. This CDR3 spans 13 amino acids. CDR3 coding DNA: TGTGCCAGCAGCCGCGATGGCACCGGGGAGCTGTTTTTT. It codes for CASSRDGTGELFF.

The chain combines TRBV6-5 with TRBJ1-2; 8 bases map to TRBD1. V dropped 7 bases and J dropped 2; count of bases not matched to a gene: 6. Germline lookup yields CDR1 MNHEY and CDR2 SVGAGI. CDR3 length: 14 amino acids. CDR3 in DNA: TGTGCCAGCAAATATCCAGGGGGCAACTATGGCTACACCTTC. Protein product: CASKYPGGNYGYTF.

This chain joins TRBV28 and TRBJ1-4; TRBD1 matches at 8 bases. This CDR3 region has 17 residues. CDR1 is MDHEN and CDR2 is SYDVKM in the germline V gene. Trimming took 5 bases from V and 8 from J; bases not matched to a gene: 16. The CDR3 protein is CASSPSGGGTGNEKLFF. Here the CDR3 DNA reads TGTGCCAGCAGTCCCTCAGGAGGAGGGACAGGAAACGAAAAACTGTTTTTT. The entire variable domain, with the rest obtained from reference TRBV28 and TRBJ1-4, is as follows: DVKVTQSSRYLVKRTGEKVFLECVQDMDHENMFWYRQDPGLGLRLIYFSYDVKMKEKGDIPEGYSVSREKKERFSLILESASTNQTSMYLCASSPSGGGTGNEKLFFGSGTQLSVL.

This clone showed up just a few times. The rearrangement links TRBV2 to TRBJ2-3; D possibly corresponds to TRBD2 (5 bases). Germline lookup yields CDR1 SNHLY and CDR2 FYNNEI. Between the trimmed V and J ends, which lost 7 bases and 6 bases, there was a span of 14 bases. There are 13 residues in the CDR3. This chain's CDR3 is CASNGVGSDTQYF. The CDR3, as DNA: TGTGCCAGCAACGGGGTTGGGAGCGATACGCAGTATTTT.

This rearrangement joins TRBV27 to TRBJ1-5; 8 bases match TRBD1. Per germline, CDR1 MNHEY and CDR2 SMNVEV (reference sequence). The CDR3 totals 13 residues. The CDR3 reads CAIGQGAGQPQHF. DNA for the CDR3: TGTGCTATCGGGCAGGGGGCCGGTCAGCCCCAGCATTTT.

V and J are TRBV11-3 and TRBJ1-1; 7 bases align to TRBD1. The CDR3 is 15 amino acids. Germline V gives CDR1 SGHNT, CDR2 YENEEA. The trim removed 2 bases at V and 0 bases at J, leaving 3 bases unmatched. CDR3: CASSLLGQMNTEAFF. The DNA of the CDR3 is TGTGCCAGCAGCTTACTGGGACAGATGAACACTGAAGCTTTCTTT.

The chain employs TRBV2 and TRBJ2-7, with a possible D match to TRBD1 (5 bases). The V and J ends lost 1 base and 3 bases respectively, with 10 bases between them. Germline CDR1 is SNHLY and CDR2 is FYNNEI. This CDR3 has 14 residues. CDR3 residues: CASSEVDTNYEQYF. The CDR3 region has the DNA TGTGCCAGCAGTGAAGTGGACACAAACTACGAGCAGTACTTC. Combining the CDR3 with reference TRBV2 and TRBJ2-7 gives the whole variable domain EPEVTQTPSHQVTQMGQEVILRCVPISNHLYFYWYRQILGQKVEFLVSFYNNEISEKSEIFDDQFSVERPDGSNFTLKIRSTKLEDSAMYFCASSEVDTNYEQYFGPGTRLTVT.

The genes are TRBV18 and TRBJ2-7, with D possibly TRBD2 on 5 matching bases. Per the germline V gene, CDR1 is KGHSH and CDR2 is LQKENI. V lost 3 bases, J lost 3 bases, and 18 bases lay in between. There are 16 residues in the CDR3. CDR3 bases: TGTGCCAGCTCACCTCCCTTCGGGCGGGCTTACTACGAGCAGTACTTC. This encodes CASSPPFGRAYYEQYF.

The genes are TRBV10-3 and TRBJ1-5, with no clear D. CDR1 is ENHRY, CDR2 SYGVKD, per germline. There are 15 residues in the CDR3. Trimming left V 3 bases short and J 2 bases short, with 11 bases between. CDR3 DNA: TGTGCCATCAGTGAAACCGTAGTCGGCAATCAGCCCCAGCATTTT. Its translation: CAISETVVGNQPQHF.

The chain is built from TRBV6-6 and TRBJ1-1; TRBD1 might be the D (5 bases). The CDR3 runs 16 residues. Germline V gene sequence: CDR1 MNHNY, CDR2 SVGAGI (reference sequence). The V and J ends lost 2 bases and 3 bases respectively, with 16 bases between them. The CDR3 loop is CASSYLQVSGDTEAFF. Written as DNA, the CDR3 is TGTGCCAGCAGTTACCTACAGGTATCTGGGGACACTGAAGCTTTCTTT.

The chain joins TRBV6-4 to TRBJ2-3, with TRBD2 matching over 8 bases. This CDR3 is 15 amino acids long. Germline loops: CDR1 MRHNA, CDR2 SNTAGT. J lost 3 bases, V lost 8 bases, and 10 bases had no gene match. Here the CDR3 DNA reads TGTGCCAGCGCCCAACAGGGCGGGGGGACAGATACGCAGTATTTT. It translates to CASAQQGGGTDTQYF.

The chain recombines TRBV30 with TRBJ1-1; possible D gene TRBD1, 6 bases. Germline V gene lookup returns CDR1 GTSNPN and CDR2 SVGIG (reference sequence). Trimming removed 3 bases from V and 11 bases from J, with 19 bases in between. The CDR3 is made up of 13 amino acids. CDR3 DNA: TGTGCCTGGAGCGAACAGACAGGTCTTGGTGCTTTCTTT. Protein sequence: CAWSEQTGLGAFF.

V usage is TRBV15 and J usage is TRBJ2-7; D possibly corresponds to TRBD2 (6 bases). The CDR3 totals 15 residues. From germline, CDR1 is LNHNV and CDR2 YYDKDF (reference sequence). The V end was cut by 1 base, the J end by 4 bases, with 14 bases between. The CDR3 sequence is CATSRGRGGSYEQYF. The DNA of the CDR3 is TGTGCCACCAGCAGAGGGAGGGGAGGATCATACGAGCAGTACTTC.